This TCR beta chain was captured in a study of a mutant IDH1 vaccine in newly diagnosed glioma (dated by TCRdb to the early 2020s). Describing the broader study: Of the 25 to 40 patients who were treated, about 62% were male and about 40% were female, and the mean age was around 40 years. Longitudinal TCRB deep sequencing was performed for roughly 27 treated patients wherever samples were available for exploratory analyses. Peripheral blood was collected at six visits: V03 (baseline), V05, V07, V10, V12 and V13. Before enrollment, most patients had been given radiochemotherapy with temozolomide as standard therapy, while the rest had received either radiotherapy alone or temozolomide alone. What the authors observed across the whole study: Immune responses induced by the vaccine were seen in around 94% of patients across multiple MHC alleles. According to the authors, sample limitations meant that analyses of patient blood samples could not be reproduced. Pseudoprogression seemed to be unrelated to changes in the top peripheral T cell clonotypes found by TCRB sequencing. Availability determined which PBMC samples were chosen for TCRB deep sequencing.

What this sample's time point label stands for: baseline, week 1 (first vaccination visit). This specimen's treatment or condition label, per the study, means: pre-vaccination baseline after standard-of-care therapy. The donors had newly diagnosed IDH1-mutant astrocytomas of WHO grade 3 or 4 that showed loss of nuclear ATRX. The samples were drawn from NOA16, a multicentre, single-arm, open-label phase I trial in Germany that tested a mutant IDH1 peptide vaccine in humans for the first time. Visit V03 blood draws served as the baseline sample for immunogenicity testing. The DNeasy Blood and Tissue Kit was used to extract genomic DNA from EDTA blood for TCRB sequencing. Details on this clone: The specificity of this receptor is unknown. Qualities for individual bases were not recorded, and no much larger clone is one base off.

Library construction relied on the immunoSEQ multiplex PCR assay. Following the manufacturer's protocol, the hsTCRB Kit was used to amplify rearranged TCR beta chain sequences. Sequencing of TCRB libraries was carried out on an Illumina MiSeq. The paper's data handling went like this. Demultiplexing, trimming and gene mapping were performed with the kit vendor's proprietary platform. TCRdb retrieved this table from immuneACCESS and kept in-frame rearrangements only. Not all clones are present; in checked studies, unresolved V genes account for under half, and no reason is known for the remainder. V, J and clone size were drawn from that table, and D and trimming were deduced from the DNA. Within this sample are tens of thousands of clones, with around 93% of them counted one time only. In total, the top ten clones hold roughly 1.2% of the sample. Per the germline V gene, SGHDT is the CDR1 and YYEEEE is the CDR2. V lost 2 bases and J lost 5 bases, and the count of bases not matched to a germline gene is 4. The cysteine opens and the phenylalanine closes a CDR3 of 15 amino acids. The entry retains the CDR3 DNA only, 45 bases that are in frame from base 1.

Specimen: PBMCs, collected from a glioma patient treated with radiotherapy, temozolomide or both. The sequence links TRBV5-6 to TRBJ2-1; 10 bases in the middle match TRBD2. The TCR originated in a man aged 35 to 55 with glioma. The bases are TGTGCCAGCAGCTTAGCACTAGCGGGGAACAATGAGCAGTTCTTC. This codes for CASSLALAGNNEQFF.